This is a list of T cell receptor beta chains from one sample in a study of blood T cell repertoires in COVID-19. The method was immunoSEQ multiplex PCR; TCRdb's version includes in-frame clones alone and lacks a portion of them. The repertoire holds approximately 210,000 clones, with roughly 80% as singletons. Sample: peripheral blood. These receptors were collected from a human donor in a cohort sampled during active COVID-19. CDR3s include the opening cysteine and the closing phenylalanine or tryptophan. The D gene is left open where the match is weak. Where a row states a size, it is once, few, many or the class of an expanded clone; other rows omit it.

size: -
D: -
J: TRBJ2-2
V: TRBV5-1
DNA: TGCGCCAGCAGTTGGGCAGGGAACCCGAACACCGGGGAGCTGTTTTTT
CDR3: CASSWAGNPNTGELFF

size: -
D: TRBD2
J: TRBJ2-2
V: TRBV5-1
DNA: TGCGCCAGCAGATCGACTAGCGGGAGTATAACCGGGGAGCTGTTTTTT
CDR3: CASRSTSGSITGELFF

size: -
D: TRBD2
J: TRBJ2-3
V: TRBV6-4
DNA: TGTGCCAGCAGTGACCCCAAACTAGCGGGAGAGAGGGATACGCAGTATTTT
CDR3: CASSDPKLAGERDTQYF

size: -
D: TRBD1
J: TRBJ1-1
V: TRBV5-8
DNA: TGTGCCAGCAGCCAACCCGGGACAGGGGCGTCTGAAGCTTTCTTT
CDR3: CASSQPGTGASEAFF

size: -
D: TRBD2
J: TRBJ2-3
V: TRBV4-1
DNA: TGCGCCAGCAGCCAAGTAGGGCGGGGGGGCAGAGATACGCAGTATTTT
CDR3: CASSQVGRGGRDTQYF

size: few
D: -
J: TRBJ1-2
V: TRBV2
DNA: TGTGCCAGCAGTGAAGAAAGGGGCACCGGGGGCTACACCTTC
CDR3: CASSEERGTGGYTF

size: -
D: TRBD1
J: TRBJ1-2
V: TRBV5-1
DNA: TGCGCCAGCAGCTTGGAGGTAGGGGGCTTCTATGGCTACACCTTC
CDR3: CASSLEVGGFYGYTF

size: -
D: -
J: TRBJ1-1
V: TRBV3-1/TRBV3-2
DNA: TGTGCCAGCAGCCAAGAACAATTAAACACTGAAGCTTTCTTT
CDR3: CASSQEQLNTEAFF

size: -
D: -
J: TRBJ1-6
V: TRBV5-1
DNA: TGCGCCAGCAGCTTGGGGGCAGGTCGAAAGGTTTCACCCCTCCACTTT
CDR3: CASSLGAGRKVSPLHF

size: -
D: -
J: TRBJ1-2
V: TRBV28
DNA: TGTGCCATAAGTCAGGGAACGGCTAACTATGGCTACACCTTC
CDR3: CAISQGTANYGYTF

size: -
D: -
J: TRBJ2-5
V: TRBV21-1
DNA: TGTGCCAGCAGCCGAACGCCGGGATTGGAGACCCAGTACTTC
CDR3: CASSRTPGLETQYF

size: -
D: TRBD2
J: TRBJ2-2
V: TRBV27
DNA: TGTGCCAGCAGTTTGCGGCGGGGGGCGGACACCGGGGAGCTGTTTTTT
CDR3: CASSLRRGADTGELFF

size: -
D: -
J: TRBJ2-2
V: TRBV5-1
DNA: TGCGCCAGCAGCCCGACTGTTGCGAACACCGGGGAGCTGTTTTTT
CDR3: CASSPTVANTGELFF

size: -
D: TRBD2
J: TRBJ2-1
V: TRBV2
DNA: TGTGCCAGCAGTGAGGGACTAGCGGGTGCTGAGCAGTTCTTC
CDR3: CASSEGLAGAEQFF

size: -
D: TRBD2
J: TRBJ2-5
V: TRBV7-9
DNA: TGTGCCAGCAGCACGGGACTAGCGGGAGTGGGCGAGACCCAGTACTTC
CDR3: CASSTGLAGVGETQYF

size: -
D: -
J: TRBJ1-2
V: TRBV11-2
DNA: TGTGCCAGCAGCTTAGTCCAGGGGTATAGCGGGAACTATGGCTACACCTTC
CDR3: CASSLVQGYSGNYGYTF

size: -
D: -
J: TRBJ1-1
V: TRBV3-1/TRBV3-2
DNA: TGTGCCAGCAGCCAGATGACAAGCACTGAAGCTTTCTTT
CDR3: CASSQMTSTEAFF

size: -
D: -
J: TRBJ2-2
V: TRBV27
DNA: TGTGCCAGCAGTCTTCGGCCCGTGAGAGGGAAAGGTACCGGGGAGCTGTTTTTT
CDR3: CASSLRPVRGKGTGELFF

size: -
D: TRBD2
J: TRBJ2-3
V: TRBV11-2
DNA: TGTGCCAGCAGCACAAGACCGGGACTAGCGGGACCAACAGATACGCAGTATTTT
CDR3: CASSTRPGLAGPTDTQYF

size: once
D: TRBD1
J: TRBJ2-3
V: TRBV23-1
DNA: TGCGCCAGCAACCCAGGGGGCCCCCGTGGTAAATTTAATACGCAGTATTTT
CDR3: CASNPGGPRGKFNTQYF

size: -
D: -
J: TRBJ2-3
V: TRBV10-3
DNA: TGTGCCATCAGTGCTGTCACAGATACGCAGTATTTT
CDR3: CAISAVTDTQYF

size: -
D: -
J: TRBJ1-6
V: TRBV3-1/TRBV3-2
DNA: TGTGCCAGCAGCCAAGTGAGGAATTCACCCCTCCACTTT
CDR3: CASSQVRNSPLHF

size: -
D: TRBD2
J: TRBJ2-1
V: TRBV20-1
DNA: TGCAGTGCTAGTGTCGGGGGGGCCCTCCATGAGCAGTTCTTC
CDR3: CSASVGGALHEQFF

size: -
D: TRBD1
J: TRBJ2-5
V: TRBV5-1
DNA: TGCGCCAGCAGCTTGGGCAGGACAGGGGCCCAAGAGACCCAGTACTTC
CDR3: CASSLGRTGAQETQYF

size: -
D: -
J: TRBJ1-4
V: TRBV18
DNA: TGTGCCAGCTCGCCGGGTAATGAAAAACTGTTTTTT
CDR3: CASSPGNEKLFF

size: -
D: -
J: TRBJ2-1
V: TRBV11-3
DNA: TGTGCCAGCAGCTTATCTCAGGGGACGAATAATGAGCAGTTCTTC
CDR3: CASSLSQGTNNEQFF

size: -
D: -
J: TRBJ1-4
V: TRBV5-1
DNA: TGCGCCAGCAGCTTGGGCAGTGCTAATGAAAAACTGTTTTTT
CDR3: CASSLGSANEKLFF